Each of the 30 T cell receptor beta chains below was sequenced from the same sample in a study of T-cell reconstitution after alpha-beta-depleted transplantation in children. Preparation of the TCRbeta library used unique molecular identifiers. Via MiXCR, TCRdb re-called the PCR reads, giving one row per CDR3 protein. The repertoire holds about 500,000 distinct CDR3 sequences, with 32% as singletons. Source: PBMCs from the stem cell graft donor, taken from the stem cell graft. These receptor sequences come from a human donor who donated a stem cell graft to a child with aplastic anemia.

V gene TRBV27 combines with J gene TRBJ2-2; D unclear. The germline gives CDR1 MNHEY, CDR2 SMNVEV (reference sequence). The CDR3 totals 15 residues. V lost 0 bases and J 5 bases, leaving 10 bases between the germline ends. The CDR3 region is CASSLSVLGTGELFF. CDR3 sequence (DNA): TGTGCCAGCAGTTTATCGGTCTTGGGGACCGGGGAGCTGTTTTTT.

This clonotype was observed a handful of times. This chain links TRBV20-1 with TRBJ1-5; TRBD1 might be the D (6 bases). The germline gives CDR1 DFQATT, CDR2 SNEGSKA (reference sequence). The length of the CDR3 is 15 residues. Deletions cut 5 bases from V and 2 bases from J, with 16 bases between. CDR3 region: CSALRGSSGNQPQHF. For the CDR3, the DNA is TGCAGTGCTTTGAGGGGGAGTTCGGGCAATCAGCCCCAGCATTTT.

V usage is TRBV19 and J usage is TRBJ1-5; no clear D. Trimming left V 0 bases short and J 6 bases short, with 12 bases between. The CDR3 totals 15 residues. CDR1 and CDR2 (germline): LNHDA, SQIVND (reference sequence). The CDR3 loop is CASSIDWVPAQPQHF. The CDR3 nucleotides are TGTGCCAGTAGTATAGATTGGGTGCCCGCTCAGCCCCAGCATTTT.

This clonotype was detected many times. The chain joins TRBV5-1 to TRBJ2-5; D remains ambiguous. CDR3 length equals 14 residues. The germline V and J ends were trimmed by 4 bases and 5 bases, with 15 bases remaining between them. Germline V gene data show CDR1 as SGHRS and CDR2 as YFSETQ. DNA of the CDR3: TGCGCCAGCAGCCTGGAGTATCGTTCGGAGACCCAGTACTTC. This codes for CASSLEYRSETQYF.

This clonotype was detected only a few times. The chain links TRBV4-2 to TRBJ1-4; D unresolved. With 1 base removed from V and 5 bases from J, the gap between germline ends came to 11 bases. Germline CDR1 LGHNA, CDR2 YNFKEQ. The CDR3 spans 15 residues. CDR3 in amino acids: CASSQGRGGNEKLFF. The CDR3 DNA is TGTGCCAGCAGCCAAGGGCGGGGAGGAAATGAAAAACTGTTTTTT.

The J gene is TRBJ2-6, the V gene TRBV5-1; D is ambiguous. Trimming stripped 1 base from V and 0 bases from J, with 5 bases between. From germline, CDR1 is SGHRS and CDR2 YFSETQ. CDR3 size: 15 residues. As DNA, the CDR3 is TGCGCCAGCAGCTTGAAGGTCTCTGGGGCCAACGTCCTGACTTTC. Translation: CASSLKVSGANVLTF. The complete variable domain, with remaining parts taken from reference TRBV5-1 and TRBJ2-6, reads KAGVTQTPRYLIKTRGQQVTLSCSPISGHRSVSWYQQTPGQGLQFLFEYFSETQRNKGNFPGRFSGRQFSNSRSEMNVSTLELGDSALYLCASSLKVSGANVLTFGAGSRLTVL.

The rearrangement uses TRBV29-1 and TRBJ2-1; D remains unclear. The CDR3 is 11 amino acids. Germline V gives CDR1 SQVTM, CDR2 ANQGSEA. CDR3 region: CTVSGPNEQFF. CDR3 sequence (DNA): TGCACCGTGTCCGGCCCCAATGAGCAGTTCTTC.

This chain uses TRBV10-3 with TRBJ2-5; 9 nucleotides align to TRBD2. Germline assignment: CDR1 ENHRY and CDR2 SYGVKD. J was trimmed by 0 bases and V by 0 bases; bases with no gene match: 11. The CDR3 runs 19 residues. The CDR3 protein is CAISESPGKREAYQETQYF. CDR3 coding DNA: TGTGCCATCAGTGAGTCTCCGGGGAAGCGGGAGGCGTACCAAGAGACCCAGTACTTC.

This clonotype was picked up a small number of times. The chain uses TRBV7-9 and TRBJ2-3; D remains ambiguous. V was trimmed by 5 bases and J by 2 bases, leaving 8 bases between them. The CDR3 runs to 13 residues. CDR1 is SEHNR, CDR2 FQNEAQ, per germline (reference sequence). The CDR3 bases are TGTGCCAGCAGCGTACAGAACACAGATACGCAGTATTTT. Protein sequence: CASSVQNTDTQYF.

The chain has TRBV3-1 and TRBJ2-3, with TRBD2 matching over 11 bases. The CDR3 runs to 17 residues. V trimming: 4 bases; J trimming: 0 bases; junction bases outside the gene matches: 6. Germline loops: CDR1 LGHDT, CDR2 YNNKEL (reference sequence). CDR3 region: CASSPFGTSGSTDTQYF. DNA of the CDR3: TGTGCCAGCAGCCCGTTCGGGACTAGCGGAAGCACAGATACGCAGTATTTT.

The V and J genes are TRBV12-3 or TRBV12-4 and TRBJ2-2; no clear D. The ends were cut back, 3 bases at V and 2 bases at J, with 10 bases in the middle. The CDR3 is 15 amino acids. The CDR3: CASSFRQGNTGELFF. The CDR3 nucleotides read TGTGCCAGCAGTTTTAGGCAAGGCAACACCGGGGAGCTGTTTTTT.

The V and J genes are TRBV5-1 and TRBJ2-5; 10 bases agree with TRBD2. Trimming cost V 0 bases and J 4 bases; bases outside gene matches: 3. There are 15 residues in the CDR3. CDR1 and CDR2 (germline): SGHRS, YFSETQ. The DNA of the CDR3 is TGCGCCAGCAGCTTGGTGTCTAGCGGGGGAGAGACCCAGTACTTC. Protein sequence: CASSLVSSGGETQYF.

This clonotype appeared a single time. The chain has TRBV5-1 and TRBJ2-3, with unresolved D. Germline V CDR1 and CDR2: SGHRS, YFSETQ. The CDR3 covers 13 residues. Between the trimmed V and J ends, which lost 7 bases and 0 bases, there was a span of 9 bases. The CDR3 DNA follows: TGCGCCAGCCGGACGGATAGCACAGATACGCAGTATTTT. It is translated as CASRTDSTDTQYF.

This CDR3 reads CASSSKQGTNTEAFF. DNA of the CDR3: TGTGCCAGCAGCTCAAAACAGGGTACGAACACTGAAGCTTTCTTT. This chain links TRBV5-4 with TRBJ1-1; TRBD1 is a possible D gene (6 bases). V was cut by 3 bases and J by 1 base, with 13 bases left in between. The length of the CDR3 is 15 residues. Per the germline V gene, CDR1 is SGHNT and CDR2 is YYREEE (reference sequence).

The chain carries TRBV6-1 and TRBJ2-2; D might be TRBD2 (5 bases). The V end lost 5 bases, the J end lost 5 bases, and 15 bases lay between the germline ends. The germline gives CDR1 MNHNS, CDR2 SASEGT. The CDR3 covers 15 residues. The CDR3 reads CASSRWGERTGELFF. The CDR3 bases are TGTGCCAGCAGTAGGTGGGGAGAAAGGACCGGGGAGCTGTTTTTT.

The chain couples TRBV10-3 to TRBJ1-5; a weak D match, TRBD1 (6 bases). Trimming took off 3 bases at V and 7 bases at J, with 13 bases between the two ends. CDR3 length: 14 residues. Germline V gives CDR1 ENHRY, CDR2 SYGVKD. CDR3 residues: CAISEGAGDQPQHF. In DNA form, the CDR3 reads TGTGCCATCAGTGAAGGGGCAGGGGACCAGCCCCAGCATTTT.

This clonotype was detected a few times. This rearrangement joins TRBV6-5 to TRBJ1-6, with D unclear. The V and J ends lost 3 bases and 10 bases respectively, with 25 bases between them. There are 18 residues in the CDR3. Germline CDR1 is MNHEY and CDR2 is SVGAGI. The CDR3 coding sequence is TGTGCCAGCAGTTATTCGTCAGGTTGGGGATTGGGTGGCTCACCCCTCCACTTT. Encoded protein: CASSYSSGWGLGGSPLHF.

In DNA form, the CDR3 reads TGTGCCAGCAGTGAAGCCCCCCCTTTGAACACTGAAGCTTTCTTT. Translated, it gives CASSEAPPLNTEAFF. The rearrangement links TRBV6-1 to TRBJ1-1, with no clear D. CDR3 length: 15 amino acids. V shed 0 bases and J shed 0 bases, with 8 bases lying between them. The V gene's germline CDR1 is MNHNS and CDR2 SASEGT.

There are a few counts of this clonotype. The chain joins TRBV29-1 to TRBJ2-2, with D maybe TRBD1 (5 bases). Germline CDR1 is SQVTM and CDR2 is ANQGSEA. The V end lost 3 bases, the J end lost 7 bases, and 15 bases lay between the germline ends. This CDR3 contains 14 residues. The CDR3 here is CSVDPGKAGGELFF. DNA of the CDR3: TGCAGCGTTGACCCAGGGAAGGCAGGCGGGGAGCTGTTTTTT.

The chain carries TRBV20-1 and TRBJ1-2, with D perhaps TRBD1 (5 bases). The CDR3 totals 13 residues. Germline loops: CDR1 DFQATT, CDR2 SNEGSKA (reference sequence). Trimming removed 0 bases at V and 4 bases at J, with 9 bases between. The CDR3: CSARDGAGYGYTF. The CDR3 bases are TGCAGTGCTAGAGACGGGGCAGGCTATGGCTACACCTTC.

The chain couples TRBV5-1 to TRBJ1-1; D might be TRBD1 (5 bases). Germline CDR1 and CDR2: SGHRS and YFSETQ. The V end was cut by 4 bases, the J end by 5 bases, with 15 bases between. The CDR3 covers 14 residues. In DNA, the CDR3 is TGCGCCAGCAGCCGGGACCCGTCGGGAACTGAAGCTTTCTTT. It translates to CASSRDPSGTEAFF.

The chain joins TRBV30 to TRBJ1-4; D call uncertain. Trimming pared 2 bases from V and 7 bases from J, leaving 11 bases between. The CDR3 runs 13 residues. CDR1 is GTSNPN, CDR2 SVGIG, per germline (reference sequence). This chain's CDR3 is CAWSWVVSEKLFF. Here the CDR3 DNA reads TGTGCCTGGAGTTGGGTAGTGAGTGAAAAACTGTTTTTT.

The chain carries TRBV7-3 and TRBJ2-3; 9 bases line up with TRBD2. Losses at the gene ends were 1 base for V and 4 bases for J; bases not matched to a gene: 9. Germline V CDR1 and CDR2: SGHTA, FQGTGA. The CDR3 has 17 amino acids. CDR3 nucleotide sequence: TGTGCCAGCAGCTTAAATGCAGCGGGAGGTGTTGCAGATACGCAGTATTTT. It specifies CASSLNAAGGVADTQYF.

This clonotype has more than one count but fewer than ten. This chain links TRBV12-3 or TRBV12-4 with TRBJ2-3, with D perhaps TRBD1 or TRBD2 (6 bases each). V gave up 7 bases and J gave up 4 bases, with 21 bases separating them. The CDR3 consists of 16 residues. CDR3 in amino acids: CASISGATLPADTQYF. The CDR3 DNA sequence: TGTGCCAGCATCTCGGGGGCCACTCTCCCCGCAGATACGCAGTATTTT.

This clonotype has just a few counts. V gene TRBV29-1 combines with J gene TRBJ2-1; 9 positions match TRBD2. V dropped 0 bases and J dropped 7; count of bases not matched to a gene: 7. This CDR3 is built from 15 residues. The germline V gene encodes CDR1 SQVTM and CDR2 ANQGSEA. The CDR3 nucleotides read TGCAGCGTTGAAGAATTAGCGGGAGTCCTAAATGAGCAGTTCTTC. Amino acids: CSVEELAGVLNEQFF.

The chain is built from TRBV15 and TRBJ2-3, with D possibly TRBD2 on 7 matching bases. This CDR3 is 15 amino acids long. Trimming took off 4 bases at V and 6 bases at J, with 17 bases between the two ends. CDR1 LNHNV and CDR2 YYDKDF come from the germline V gene (reference sequence). The CDR3 DNA sequence: TGTGCCACCAGCACTCACCGGGGGGCCACGGATACGCAGTATTTT. Its translation is CATSTHRGATDTQYF. Together with reference TRBV15 and TRBJ2-3, the CDR3 gives the full variable domain: DAMVIQNPRYQVTQFGKPVTLSCSQTLNHNVMYWYQQKSSQAPKLLFHYYDKDFNNEADTPDNFQSRRPNTSFCFLDIRSPGLGDTAMYLCATSTHRGATDTQYFGPGTRLTVL.

The V gene is TRBV24-1, the J gene TRBJ2-3; TRBD2 aligns across 14 bases. The CDR3 covers 18 residues. Per germline, CDR1 KGHDR and CDR2 SFDVKD. Unmatched junction bases numbered 4, after V lost 0 bases and J lost 3 bases. The CDR3 is CATSDLGTSGSQTDTQYF. As DNA, the CDR3 is TGTGCCACCAGTGATTTGGGGACTAGCGGGAGTCAGACAGATACGCAGTATTTT.

The rearrangement uses TRBV5-4 and TRBJ1-1; possibly TRBD1 for D (6 bases). This CDR3 has 16 residues. Germline CDR1 SGHNT, CDR2 YYREEE (reference sequence). The germline V and J ends were trimmed by 4 bases and 1 base, with 17 bases remaining between them. The CDR3 loop reads CASSPPGGRGNTEAFF. The CDR3 nucleotides read TGTGCCAGCAGCCCCCCCGGGGGGCGGGGGAACACTGAAGCTTTCTTT.

The gene calls are TRBV18 and TRBJ2-4, with 9 bases matching TRBD2. This CDR3 spans 17 amino acids. Germline lookup yields CDR1 KGHSH and CDR2 LQKENI. The V and J ends lost 6 bases and 2 bases, in that order; junction bases with no gene match: 11. DNA for the CDR3: TGTGCCAGCTCCCGCGGCTCTAGCGGGATTACCAAAAACATTCAGTACTTC. Translating it yields CASSRGSSGITKNIQYF.

The chain is built from TRBV18 and TRBJ1-4; D perhaps matches TRBD1 (5 bases). Trimming took off 6 bases at V and 1 base at J, with 6 bases between the two ends. Germline V gene lookup returns CDR1 KGHSH and CDR2 LQKENI. The CDR3 consists of 13 residues. DNA of the CDR3: TGTGCCAGCTCGACAGAAACTAATGAAAAACTGTTTTTT. Amino acids: CASSTETNEKLFF.